Listed below are T cell receptor beta chains from one sample, sequenced in a study of cytomegalovirus exposure and HLA in healthy donors. TCRdb keeps only in-frame clones here, not all; method: immunoSEQ multiplex PCR. The sample lists about 170,000 clones, around 72% occurring once. The sample was PBMCs. Source of these receptors: a man aged 40-55 years in good health and CMV-seropositive. Both conserved end residues are part of each CDR3. Each record gives: V gene, J gene, CDR3 protein.

v_gene: TRBV4-2; j_gene: TRBJ2-2; CDR3aa: CASSQDSSEAGELFF
v_gene: TRBV7-2; j_gene: TRBJ1-4; CDR3aa: CASSLTGTVATNEKLFF
v_gene: TRBV6-5; j_gene: TRBJ1-1; CDR3aa: CASRPNRENTEAFF
v_gene: TRBV2; j_gene: TRBJ2-7; CDR3aa: CASSGTGIYEQYF
v_gene: TRBV7-3; j_gene: TRBJ2-1; CDR3aa: CASSWGVAGYNEQFF
v_gene: TRBV5-1; j_gene: .; CDR3aa: CASSLGTGGLPDYEQYF
v_gene: TRBV19; j_gene: TRBJ1-5; CDR3aa: CASSVPAGNIQPQHF
v_gene: TRBV6-1; j_gene: TRBJ2-7; CDR3aa: CASSKTRGGPDEQYF
v_gene: TRBV11-3; j_gene: TRBJ2-2; CDR3aa: CASSPTGNTGELFF
v_gene: TRBV5-6; j_gene: TRBJ2-4; CDR3aa: CASSLSGRTAKNIQYF
v_gene: TRBV7-3; j_gene: TRBJ2-2; CDR3aa: CASTPQGGDANTGELFF
v_gene: TRBV5-1; j_gene: TRBJ1-1; CDR3aa: CASSRSRTGGNTEAFF
v_gene: TRBV14; j_gene: TRBJ1-6; CDR3aa: CASSQDVGAGGALHF
v_gene: TRBV9; j_gene: TRBJ1-6; CDR3aa: CASSVGGGRSSYNSPLHF
v_gene: TRBV19; j_gene: TRBJ2-2; CDR3aa: CASTPGTQGFTGELFF
v_gene: TRBV7-9; j_gene: TRBJ1-6; CDR3aa: CASSPSGAGAPNSPLHF
v_gene: TRBV7-2; j_gene: TRBJ1-4; CDR3aa: CASSWGQAGEKLFF
v_gene: TRBV2; j_gene: TRBJ2-7; CDR3aa: CASSDPQGVTYEQYF
v_gene: TRBV7-2; j_gene: TRBJ2-7; CDR3aa: CASSLEVGAHEQYF
v_gene: TRBV9; j_gene: TRBJ2-1; CDR3aa: CASSVGGTYNEQFF
v_gene: TRBV5-8; j_gene: TRBJ2-1; CDR3aa: CASSLGQGAQNEQFF
v_gene: TRBV5-1; j_gene: TRBJ1-1; CDR3aa: CASSWGTENTEAFF
v_gene: TRBV2; j_gene: TRBJ1-5; CDR3aa: CASAPGPRGYQPQHF
v_gene: TRBV4-3; j_gene: TRBJ2-7; CDR3aa: CASSQDSFGQGLYEQYF
v_gene: TRBV27; j_gene: TRBJ1-1; CDR3aa: CASSLLGRGGKTEAFF
v_gene: TRBV5-1; j_gene: TRBJ2-7; CDR3aa: CASSGTSGGTSSYEQYF
v_gene: TRBV5-1; j_gene: TRBJ2-7; CDR3aa: CASSLQGWNDEQYF
v_gene: TRBV11-2; j_gene: TRBJ1-5; CDR3aa: CASSPNSPGSNQPQHF
v_gene: TRBV18; j_gene: TRBJ1-5; CDR3aa: CASSRRGPGQPQHF
v_gene: TRBV18; j_gene: TRBJ2-5; CDR3aa: CASSPADSQETQYF
v_gene: TRBV4-3; j_gene: TRBJ2-7; CDR3aa: CASSQEGARGRSAPYEQYF
v_gene: TRBV30; j_gene: TRBJ2-1; CDR3aa: CAWTTGVTGEQFF
v_gene: TRBV29-1; j_gene: TRBJ2-3; CDR3aa: CSVVTGQGEDTQYF
v_gene: TRBV10-3; j_gene: TRBJ1-4; CDR3aa: CAISEWGGLNEKLFF
v_gene: TRBV5-6; j_gene: TRBJ2-7; CDR3aa: CASSLEGVEWGSGVYEQYF
v_gene: TRBV6-5; j_gene: TRBJ2-3; CDR3aa: CASSYGGRGQDTQYF
v_gene: TRBV9; j_gene: TRBJ2-3; CDR3aa: CASSVAEGGVNTDTQYF
v_gene: TRBV10-3; j_gene: TRBJ2-1; CDR3aa: CAISDTPYSYNEQFF
v_gene: TRBV5-4; j_gene: TRBJ2-5; CDR3aa: CASSRVGASQETQYF
v_gene: TRBV5-1; j_gene: TRBJ2-1; CDR3aa: CASTLHSNEQFF
v_gene: TRBV9; j_gene: TRBJ1-2; CDR3aa: CASSVVAHGYGYTF
v_gene: TRBV29-1; j_gene: TRBJ1-2; CDR3aa: CSAGQEGYGYTF
v_gene: TRBV6-6; j_gene: TRBJ2-5; CDR3aa: CASSRGGQGGETQYF
v_gene: TRBV13; j_gene: .; CDR3aa: CASSLGGLPYEQYF
v_gene: TRBV7-7; j_gene: TRBJ2-2; CDR3aa: CASSSGQGGPTGELFF
v_gene: TRBV4-1; j_gene: TRBJ1-3; CDR3aa: CASSQPAGNPGNTIYF
v_gene: TRBV6-5; j_gene: TRBJ1-2; CDR3aa: CASSSRWGDSYGYTF
v_gene: TRBV25-1; j_gene: TRBJ1-1; CDR3aa: CASSTGTGNTEAFF
v_gene: TRBV11-2; j_gene: TRBJ1-1; CDR3aa: CASSLPSGRGKAFF
v_gene: TRBV4-3; j_gene: TRBJ1-5; CDR3aa: CASSQDILNQPQHF
v_gene: TRBV7-3; j_gene: TRBJ1-2; CDR3aa: CASSATGEMKGYTF
v_gene: TRBV6-5; j_gene: TRBJ1-1; CDR3aa: CASRKGQGAAEAFF
v_gene: TRBV4-1; j_gene: TRBJ2-5; CDR3aa: CASSQDTDTIQEQYF
v_gene: TRBV5-1; j_gene: TRBJ1-2; CDR3aa: CASSSGQGVSLPYGYTF
v_gene: TRBV11-2; j_gene: TRBJ2-7; CDR3aa: CASTLTGTGRYEQYF
v_gene: TRBV10-1; j_gene: TRBJ1-4; CDR3aa: CASRKNRTGRVVKLFF
v_gene: TRBV25-1; j_gene: TRBJ2-7; CDR3aa: CASLGTGAIYEQYF
v_gene: TRBV7-9; j_gene: TRBJ1-1; CDR3aa: CASSLVEVHEAFF
v_gene: TRBV5-4; j_gene: TRBJ2-7; CDR3aa: CASSAGGTYEQYF
v_gene: TRBV18; j_gene: TRBJ2-2; CDR3aa: CASSPRAGSNTGELFF